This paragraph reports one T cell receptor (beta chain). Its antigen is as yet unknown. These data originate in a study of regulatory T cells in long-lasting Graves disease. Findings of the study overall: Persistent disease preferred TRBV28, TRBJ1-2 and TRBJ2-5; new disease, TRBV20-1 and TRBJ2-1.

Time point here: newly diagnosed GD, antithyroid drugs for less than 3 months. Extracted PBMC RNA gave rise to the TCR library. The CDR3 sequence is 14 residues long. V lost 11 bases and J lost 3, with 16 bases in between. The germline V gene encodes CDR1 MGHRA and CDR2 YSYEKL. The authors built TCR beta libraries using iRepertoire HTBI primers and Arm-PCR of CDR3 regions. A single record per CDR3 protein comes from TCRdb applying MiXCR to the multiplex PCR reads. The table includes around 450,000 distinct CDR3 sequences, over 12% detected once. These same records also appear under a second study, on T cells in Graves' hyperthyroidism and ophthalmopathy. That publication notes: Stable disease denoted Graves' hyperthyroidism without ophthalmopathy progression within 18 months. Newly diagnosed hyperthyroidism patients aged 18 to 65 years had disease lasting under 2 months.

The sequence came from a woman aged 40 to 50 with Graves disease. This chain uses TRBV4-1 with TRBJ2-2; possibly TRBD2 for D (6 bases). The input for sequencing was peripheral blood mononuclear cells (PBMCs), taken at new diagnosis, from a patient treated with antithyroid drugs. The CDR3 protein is CASTRQRDTGELFF. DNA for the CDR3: TGCGCCTCCACAAGACAGCGGGACACCGGGGAGCTGTTTTTT.